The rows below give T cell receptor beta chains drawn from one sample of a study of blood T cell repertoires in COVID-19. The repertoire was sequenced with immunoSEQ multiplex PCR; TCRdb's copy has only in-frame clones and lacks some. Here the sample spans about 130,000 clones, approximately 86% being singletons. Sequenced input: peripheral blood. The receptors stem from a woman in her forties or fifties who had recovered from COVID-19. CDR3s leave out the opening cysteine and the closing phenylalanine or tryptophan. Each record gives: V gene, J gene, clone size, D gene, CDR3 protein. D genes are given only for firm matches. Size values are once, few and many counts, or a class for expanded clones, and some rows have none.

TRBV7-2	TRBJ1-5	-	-	ASSLGGYSNQPQH
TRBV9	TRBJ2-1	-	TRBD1	ASSVGTGPNEQF
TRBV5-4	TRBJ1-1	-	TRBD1	ASSSVTGGREDTEAF
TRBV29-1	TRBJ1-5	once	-	SVSWGGNQPQH
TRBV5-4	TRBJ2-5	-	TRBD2	ASSLAASGTSETQY
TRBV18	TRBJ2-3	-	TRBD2	ASSHGTSGSKDTQY
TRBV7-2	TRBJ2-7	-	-	ASSLVRGSYEQY
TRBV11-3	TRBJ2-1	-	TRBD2	ASSSGRLAGEF
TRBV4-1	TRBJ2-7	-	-	ASSSKIAEVAEQY
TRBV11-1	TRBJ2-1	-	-	ASSPLVGPYNEQF
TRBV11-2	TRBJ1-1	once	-	ASIGPLGGWNTEAF
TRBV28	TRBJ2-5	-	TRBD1	ASSLRQGQETQY
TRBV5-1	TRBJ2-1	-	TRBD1	ASSFLGTDNNEQF
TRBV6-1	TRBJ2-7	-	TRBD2	ASSDDWGLETGVYEQY
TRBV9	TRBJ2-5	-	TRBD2	ASSVGDASGRETQY
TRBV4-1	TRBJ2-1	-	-	ASSAGVVDEQF
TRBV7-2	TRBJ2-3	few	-	ASSSEWSEVTQY